This section outlines one T cell receptor beta chain sequence together with its context. The antigen is undetermined. This sample was included in a study of identical twins. General study findings and limits: Because invariant MAIT and iNKT cells could be present, zero-insertion analyses could be partly confounded. With monozygotic twins, out-of-frame TCR alpha sharing exceeded what models estimated. Twins shared beta out-of-frame sequences in excess, but this excess was weaker.

All donors were healthy, and all were Caucasian. MiXCR, run by TCRdb on the 5' RACE reads, gives a single entry per CDR3 protein. The sample holds around 1.7 million distinct CDR3 sequences, less than 35% seen once. Sequenced material: cord blood. This clonotype was obtained from a newborn girl in good health.

CDR3 nucleotide sequence: TGCAGTGCTAGCTTAGTCACGTCTTTAACTGACGAGCAGTACTTC. It translates to CSASLVTSLTDEQYF. The chain joins TRBV20-1 to TRBJ2-7; D ambiguous. Per the germline V gene, CDR1 is DFQATT and CDR2 is SNEGSKA (reference sequence). V lost 3 bases to trimming and J lost 5 bases, with 20 bases between them. The CDR3 runs to 15 residues.